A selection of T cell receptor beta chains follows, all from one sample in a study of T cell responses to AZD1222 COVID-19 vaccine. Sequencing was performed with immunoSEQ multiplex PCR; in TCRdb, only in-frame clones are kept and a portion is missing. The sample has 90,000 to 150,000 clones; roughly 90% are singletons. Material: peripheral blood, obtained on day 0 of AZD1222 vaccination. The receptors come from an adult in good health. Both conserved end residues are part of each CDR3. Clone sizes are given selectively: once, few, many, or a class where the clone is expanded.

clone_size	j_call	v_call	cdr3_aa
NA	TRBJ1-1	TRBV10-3	CAISESRVETEAFF
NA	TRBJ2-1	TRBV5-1	CASDGGPSYNEQFF
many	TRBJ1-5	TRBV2	CASSVGGARNQPQHF
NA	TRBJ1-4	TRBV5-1	CASSSPNGQRTTNEKLFF
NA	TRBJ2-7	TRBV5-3	CARSLAGNLYEQYF
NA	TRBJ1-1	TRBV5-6	CASSKGPVEAFF
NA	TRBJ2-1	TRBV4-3	CASSQVPLAPLVGSVEQFF
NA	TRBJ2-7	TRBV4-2	CASSQVGGATYEQYF
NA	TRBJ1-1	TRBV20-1	CSARVQVEAFF
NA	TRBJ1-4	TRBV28	CASSPHEKLFF
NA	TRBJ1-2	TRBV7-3	CASSSSGTGLWGYTF
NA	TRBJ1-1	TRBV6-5	CASAIRGSTEAFF
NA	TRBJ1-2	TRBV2	CASSPRGGGYTF
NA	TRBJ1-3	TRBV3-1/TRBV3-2	CASSQSGSGNTIYF
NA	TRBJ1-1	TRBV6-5	CASRRGDVNTEAFF
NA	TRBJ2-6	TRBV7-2	CASSLASLPGQGAGANVLTF
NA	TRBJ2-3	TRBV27	CASTSPGTSTDTQYF
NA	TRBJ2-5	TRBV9	CASSERLAGEKTQYF
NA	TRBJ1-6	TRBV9	CASSLQPDGSRRLNSPLHF
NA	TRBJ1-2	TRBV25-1	CASSLANYGYTF
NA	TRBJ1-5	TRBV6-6	CASSSGETQPQHF
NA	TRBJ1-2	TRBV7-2	CASSYAGENYGYTF
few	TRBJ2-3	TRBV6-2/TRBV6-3	CASSSRSRVGGDTDTQYF
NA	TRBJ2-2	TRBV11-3	CASSRLGGLAGTGELFF
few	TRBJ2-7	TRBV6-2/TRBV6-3	CASSRTGQGYYEQYF
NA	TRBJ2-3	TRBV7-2	CASSLSGSTDTQYF
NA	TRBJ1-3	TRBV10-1	CASSEGSGNTIYF
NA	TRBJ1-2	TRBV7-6	CASSPTSGTHGVGYTF
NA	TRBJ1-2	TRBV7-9	CASSPRSHSPYGYTF
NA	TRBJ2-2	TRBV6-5	CASRGPVASGELFF
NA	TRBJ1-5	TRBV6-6	CASSYGGSGQPQHF
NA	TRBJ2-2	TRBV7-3	CASSFAATNTGELFF
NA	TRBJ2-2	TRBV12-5	CASGSLTGELFF
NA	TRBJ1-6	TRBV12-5	CASGFDHRTGGSFYNSPLHF
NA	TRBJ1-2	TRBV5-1	CASSLEGLGLGYGYTF
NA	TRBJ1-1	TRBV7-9	CASSLWEENTEAFF
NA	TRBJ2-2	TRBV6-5	CASKADNTGELFF
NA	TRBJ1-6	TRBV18	CASSPQATGTNSPLHF
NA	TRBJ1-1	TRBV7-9	CASSLGGRGVNTEAFF
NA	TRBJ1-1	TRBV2	CASSTQADTEAFF
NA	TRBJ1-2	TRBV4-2	CASSQDGTETNYGYTF
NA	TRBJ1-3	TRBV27	CASSEGPLSGNTIYF
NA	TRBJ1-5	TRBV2	CASSPRLNQPQHF
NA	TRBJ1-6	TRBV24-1	CATSDDKQGGGLDSYNSPLHF
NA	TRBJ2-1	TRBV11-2	CASSLENEQFF
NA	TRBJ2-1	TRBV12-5	CASGLVLGKGEQFF
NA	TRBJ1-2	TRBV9	CASRKGQGDGYTF
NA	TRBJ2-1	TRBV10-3	CAIRNVAGEPYNEQFF
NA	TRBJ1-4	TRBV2	CASSGGRDEKLFF
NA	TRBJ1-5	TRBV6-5	CASSTGQDSNQPQHF
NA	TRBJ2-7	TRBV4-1	CASSQPGLGSEQYF
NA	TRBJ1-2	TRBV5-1	CASSLRGGSNYGYTF